Listed below are T cell receptor beta chains from one sample, sequenced in a study of memory CD4+ T cells and cytomegalovirus serostatus. Method: immunoSEQ multiplex PCR; TCRdb's copy keeps in-frame clones and lacks some. This repertoire shows tens of thousands of clones, roughly three quarters found once; its top ten account for about 4.8%. The sample comprised memory CD4+ T cells from blood. The receptors were gathered from an adult in good health and CMV-seropositive. The CDR3 runs from the conserved cysteine through the conserved F or W. Each record gives: D gene, clone size, J gene, V gene, CDR3 DNA, CDR3 protein. The D gene is left open where the match is weak. For some rows the clone size is stated as once, few or many, or as a class when expanded; others skip it.

>-|-|TRBJ1-2|TRBV6-5
TGTGCCAGCAGGGCCGCGGGGGGGTGGGATGGCTACACCTTC
CASRAAGGWDGYTF
>TRBD1|-|TRBJ2-1|TRBV28
TGTGCCAGCAAAAAGCAGGGGGACAACTACAATGAGCAGTTCTTC
CASKKQGDNYNEQFF
>-|-|TRBJ2-5|TRBV11-2
TGTGCCAGCAGTCCGCAGGGAGATCGTTCAGAGACCCAGTACTTC
CASSPQGDRSETQYF
>-|-|TRBJ2-3|TRBV19
TGTGCCAGTAGTATGGGTCCCGCAGGAGGGGCAGATACGCAGTATTTT
CASSMGPAGGADTQYF
>-|once|TRBJ2-3|TRBV7-2
TGTGCCAGCAGCCCCTCGACTAGCACAGATACGCAGTATTTT
CASSPSTSTDTQYF
>-|-|TRBJ2-1|TRBV7-7
TGTGCTAGCAGCTTAGGACAGTACAATGAGCAGTTCTTC
CASSLGQYNEQFF
>TRBD1|-|TRBJ2-3|TRBV29-1
TGCAGCGTTGCACAGGGGATCACAGATACGCAGTATTTT
CSVAQGITDTQYF
>TRBD1|-|TRBJ2-5|TRBV11-3
TGTGCCAGCAGATTAGACAGGGAAGGGACCCAGTACTTC
CASRLDREGTQYF
>-|-|TRBJ1-2|TRBV5-1
TGCGCCAGCAGCTCCTACAGGGAGGGCTATGGCTACACCTTC
CASSSYREGYGYTF
>-|-|TRBJ1-1|TRBV5-4
TGTGCCAGCAGCTGGGCCGGGACCGGAAAGAACACTGAAGCTTTCTTT
CASSWAGTGKNTEAFF
>TRBD1|-|TRBJ2-2|TRBV2
TGTGCCAGCATCATGCTCAGGGGGCTGTTTGGCACCGGGGAGCTGTTTTTT
CASIMLRGLFGTGELFF
>TRBD1|-|TRBJ1-4|TRBV7-8
TGTGCCAGCAGCGACCGGACAGGCAGTGAAAAACTGTTTTTT
CASSDRTGSEKLFF
>-|-|TRBJ2-2|TRBV11-2
TGTGCCAGCAGCTTACCCGGGGAGCTGTTTTTT
CASSLPGELFF
>-|-|TRBJ1-3|TRBV5-1
TGCGCCAGCAGCTTGGAGGCAGGAGGAAATGGAAACACCATATATTTT
CASSLEAGGNGNTIYF
>-|few|TRBJ2-3|TRBV28
TGTGCCAGCAGTTCCCAAGCAGGGGTAATGGGCACAGATACGCAGTATTTT
CASSSQAGVMGTDTQYF
>-|-|TRBJ2-3|TRBV28
TGTGCCAGCAGTCAAACTACGACGACAGATACGCAGTATTTT
CASSQTTTTDTQYF
>-|once|TRBJ2-3|TRBV4-2
TGTGCCAGCAGCCGCCTCCTGGACAGCCCCACAGATACGCAGTATTTT
CASSRLLDSPTDTQYF
>TRBD2|-|TRBJ2-1|TRBV10-1
TGCGCCAGCAGTGATTCGGGGGGGCCGTTGAATGAGCAGTTCTTC
CASSDSGGPLNEQFF
>TRBD1|few|TRBJ1-4|TRBV5-1
TGCGCCAGCAGCCCCCAGGGGGCGGGGGAAAAACTGTTTTTT
CASSPQGAGEKLFF
>-|-|TRBJ1-2|TRBV27
TGTGCCAGCAGCAAGAACAGAGCTTCTAACTATGGCTACACCTTC
CASSKNRASNYGYTF
>-|-|TRBJ2-7|TRBV5-4
TGTGCCAGCAGCTTGAATCCCTCCGCGGGATCTGGTCACGAGCAGTACTTC
CASSLNPSAGSGHEQYF
>-|-|TRBJ1-2|TRBV29-1
TGCAGCGTTGAAGAAGCCTATGGCTACACCTTC
CSVEEAYGYTF
>TRBD2|-|TRBJ2-7|TRBV27
TGTGCCAGCAGGGACTGGGGGGGTGGGAAGCAGTACTTC
CASRDWGGGKQYF
>-|-|TRBJ2-1|TRBV19
TGTGCCAGTAGTTTCGGGACCCGGGATGAGCAGTTCTTC
CASSFGTRDEQFF
>TRBD2|-|TRBJ2-7|TRBV7-9
TGTGCCAGCAGCCCCGGGAGGGTCTACGAGCAGTACTTC
CASSPGRVYEQYF
>-|-|TRBJ2-7|TRBV25-1
TGTGCCAGCGCAGAGTCGGGGCAGTACTACGAGCAGTACTTC
CASAESGQYYEQYF
>-|-|TRBJ1-2|TRBV19
TGTGCCAGTGGGGCCGGAGAATATGGCTACACCTTC
CASGAGEYGYTF
>-|-|TRBJ1-4|TRBV29-1
TGCAGCGTCGGGACAACCTATGAAAAACTGTTTTTT
CSVGTTYEKLFF
>-|-|TRBJ2-3|TRBV5-1
TGCGCCAGCATGCCCTTAGGGAGCACAGATACGCAGTATTTT
CASMPLGSTDTQYF
>-|-|TRBJ2-5|TRBV27
TGTGCCAGCAGCCCCCAGGGGCGAGAGACCCAGTACTTC
CASSPQGRETQYF
>-|-|TRBJ2-2|TRBV7-3
TGTGCCAGCAGCTTAAACCCGATCGCGAACACCGGGGAGCTGTTTTTT
CASSLNPIANTGELFF
>TRBD1|-|TRBJ1-2|TRBV6-6
TGTGCCAGCAGACAAATGTCGGGACAGGGTGGCTACACCTTC
CASRQMSGQGGYTF
>TRBD1|-|TRBJ1-4|TRBV5-5
TGTGCCAGCAGCTTGGTTCAGGCAGGGGGTGGTGAAAAACTGTTTTTT
CASSLVQAGGGEKLFF
>TRBD2|-|TRBJ2-2|TRBV27
TGTGCCAGCAGGTTGACTAGCGGGAGGGCGAACACCGGGGAGCTGTTTTTT
CASRLTSGRANTGELFF
>-|-|TRBJ1-2|TRBV2
TGTGCCAGCAGTGGGAGCGGATCCTATGGCTACACCTTC
CASSGSGSYGYTF
>TRBD1|-|TRBJ1-1|TRBV19
TGTGCCAGTAGTATCCCAGGGGGCGCGAGGATGAACACTGAAGCTTTCTTT
CASSIPGGARMNTEAFF
>-|-|TRBJ2-3|TRBV10-3
TGTGCCATCAGTGACGGGACCCGAAGCACCGATACGCAGTATTTT
CAISDGTRSTDTQYF
>-|-|TRBJ2-1|TRBV12-5
TGTGCTAGTGGTTTGGCAGGACTCGTAAGCTCCTACAATGAGCAGTTCTTC
CASGLAGLVSSYNEQFF
>-|-|TRBJ1-2|TRBV14
TGTGCCAGCAGCCAAGATTTGAGGGATAACTATGGCTACACCTTC
CASSQDLRDNYGYTF
>-|-|TRBJ1-2|TRBV4-3
TGCGCCAGCAGCCAAGAAAGAGGCTTCGGCATTGGCTACACCTTC
CASSQERGFGIGYTF
>-|-|TRBJ2-7|TRBV28
TGTGCCAGCAGTTTACGGGGAGGCTACGAGCAGTACTTC
CASSLRGGYEQYF
>TRBD1|-|TRBJ2-7|TRBV14
TGTGCCAGCCATATGGACAGGGCGTACGAGCAGTACTTC
CASHMDRAYEQYF
>-|few|TRBJ2-7|TRBV5-1
TGCGCCAGCAGCTTGGAGGCAGGTCACGAGCAGTACTTC
CASSLEAGHEQYF
>TRBD1|once|TRBJ1-2|TRBV2
TGTGCCAGCGCGAGGGACAGGGACTCCTATTCCTATGGCTACACCTTC
CASARDRDSYSYGYTF
>-|-|TRBJ2-1|TRBV27
TGTGCCAGCACAGGGGTAAGAAAGGGCTCCTACAATGAGCAGTTCTTC
CASTGVRKGSYNEQFF
>-|few|TRBJ1-1|TRBV5-1
TGCGCCAGCAGCCTAGGGCCCCTGAACACTGAAGCTTTCTTT
CASSLGPLNTEAFF
>-|-|TRBJ1-2|TRBV28
TGTGCCAGCAGTTTAGAGCGGCAGAATTATGGCTACACCTTC
CASSLERQNYGYTF
>-|-|TRBJ2-4|TRBV5-8
TGTGCCAGCAGCCCGGACGGGTTAAACAAAAACATTCAGTACTTC
CASSPDGLNKNIQYF
>-|once|TRBJ2-5|TRBV7-9
TGTGCCAGCAGCTTAGAACGGTCACAAGAGACCCAGTACTTC
CASSLERSQETQYF
>TRBD1|once|TRBJ1-2|TRBV2
TGTGCCAGCCGGGACAGGGGGCAGGCTGGCTACACCTTC
CASRDRGQAGYTF
>-|-|TRBJ2-7|TRBV19
TGTGCCAGTAGTTTGACAAGTCAAGATACGGTGCAGTACTTC
CASSLTSQDTVQYF
>TRBD1|-|TRBJ2-7|TRBV6-1
TGTGCCAGCAGGGGGACAGGGGGTAGCTACGAGCAGTACTTC
CASRGTGGSYEQYF
>-|-|TRBJ1-1|TRBV10-3
TGTGCCATCAGTGAGGCTTCACAGGGAGAAGCTTTCTTT
CAISEASQGEAFF
>-|-|TRBJ2-7|TRBV30
TGTGCCTGGAGTGTAGTAAAGGTTAACGAGCAGTACTTC
CAWSVVKVNEQYF
>-|-|TRBJ1-4|TRBV6-1
TGTGCCAGCGGAGCCCCAAGGGTGGAGGAAGAAAAACTGTTTTTT
CASGAPRVEEEKLFF
>-|-|TRBJ1-3|TRBV28
TGTGCCAGCAGCCCCAATGGGGTAAGGAACACCATATATTTT
CASSPNGVRNTIYF
>TRBD1|-|TRBJ1-1|TRBV6-5
TGTGCCAGCAAAACATCGGGACAGTACTTGGGTGAAGCTTTCTTT
CASKTSGQYLGEAFF
>TRBD2|-|TRBJ2-7|TRBV5-4
TGTGCCAGCAGCTTGGACGGGACTAGACACGGCGAGCAGTACTTC
CASSLDGTRHGEQYF
>-|-|TRBJ2-2|TRBV7-2
TGTGCCAGCAGCTTAGGGGGGCGTACCGGGGAGCTGTTTTTT
CASSLGGRTGELFF